Listed here are 4 T cell receptor beta chains from one sample, sequenced in a study of T cell responses to AZD1222 COVID-19 vaccine. Generated by immunoSEQ multiplex PCR, the TCRdb table keeps only in-frame clones and is missing some. The sample yields more than 110,000 clones, around nine tenths seen once. This sample comprised peripheral blood, obtained on day 0 of AZD1222 vaccination. Every receptor here comes from an adult in good health.

The CDR3 nucleotides are TGTGCCACCCAAAAACAAGGACGGTCGAATGAAAAACTGTTTTTT. Translation gives CATQKQGRSNEKLFF. The chain recombines TRBV27 with TRBJ1-4; D unresolved. The CDR3 is 15 amino acids. CDR1 and CDR2 (germline): MNHEY, SMNVEV (reference sequence). V was shortened by 10 bases and J by 5 bases, with 20 bases between the two germline ends.

The chain links TRBV6-5 to TRBJ1-1; no clear D gene. Trimming took 4 bases from V and 5 from J, leaving 14 bases between them. This CDR3 is built from 14 residues. Germline V lookup: CDR1 MNHEY, CDR2 SVGAGI. The CDR3 nucleotides read TGTGCCAGCAGTTTACAGCTGCCGGGGACTGAAGCTTTCTTT. Amino acids: CASSLQLPGTEAFF.

V and J are TRBV10-3 and TRBJ2-7; 7 nucleotides align to TRBD1. The germline V gene encodes CDR1 ENHRY and CDR2 SYGVKD. The trim removed 5 bases at V and 2 bases at J, leaving 9 bases unmatched. This CDR3 has 15 amino acids. The CDR3 DNA follows: TGTGCCATCAGTCAAACAGGGGCTTTCACCTACGAGCAGTACTTC. This codes for CAISQTGAFTYEQYF.

The chain recombines TRBV6-5 with TRBJ1-2; no definite D call. Germline V gene lookup returns CDR1 MNHEY and CDR2 SVGAGI. V dropped 6 bases and J dropped 4 bases, with 9 bases sitting between them. CDR3 length: 12 residues. The CDR3 loop reads CASRATTYGYTF. In DNA, the CDR3 is TGTGCCAGCAGAGCGACCACCTATGGCTACACCTTC.